Listed below are T cell receptor beta chains from one sample, sequenced in a study of vaccination and CD4 T cells after COVID-19. TCRdb analysed the PCR reads with MiXCR anew, one entry per CDR3 protein. The data contain about 24,000 distinct CDR3 sequences, around half of them seen just once; the ten biggest clones take up approximately 6.1%. No antigen has been identified for these receptors. The sequencing sample was made of CD4+ T cells from blood, cultured in vitro. These receptor sequences come from a human donor who had recovered from COVID-19. Both conserved end residues are part of each CDR3. D genes are given only for firm matches. The size entry is marked missing in some rows and otherwise reads once, few, many or a size class.

clone size: NA; D gene: NA; CDR3 length: 13; V gene: TRBV2; J gene: TRBJ2-5; CDR3 DNA: TGTGCCAGCAGCGGAGGGCCGGGGGAGACCCAGTACTTC; CDR3 protein: CASSGGPGETQYF
clone size: NA; D gene: TRBD2; CDR3 length: 14; V gene: TRBV20-1; J gene: TRBJ2-1; CDR3 DNA: TGCAGTGCGGATGAGCCTAGCGGGAGTCATGAGCAGTTCTTC; CDR3 protein: CSADEPSGSHEQFF
clone size: few; D gene: NA; CDR3 length: 13; V gene: TRBV10-3; J gene: TRBJ1-5; CDR3 DNA: TGTGCCATCAGCAGGGTCGGCAATCAGCCCCAGCATTTT; CDR3 protein: CAISRVGNQPQHF
clone size: few; D gene: TRBD1; CDR3 length: 18; V gene: TRBV19; J gene: TRBJ1-2; CDR3 DNA: TGTGCCAGTAGTATAATGTCGGGACAGGCTTCAGCTAACTATGGCTACACCTTC; CDR3 protein: CASSIMSGQASANYGYTF
clone size: few; D gene: TRBD2; CDR3 length: 15; V gene: TRBV5-4; J gene: TRBJ2-5; CDR3 DNA: TGTGCCAGCAGAGATAGCGGGGAGCCCGGGGAGACCCAGTACTTC; CDR3 protein: CASRDSGEPGETQYF
clone size: NA; D gene: NA; CDR3 length: 15; V gene: TRBV10-3; J gene: TRBJ1-1; CDR3 DNA: TGTGCCATCAGTGAGAAGGGGATAAAGAACACTGAAGCTTTCTTT; CDR3 protein: CAISEKGIKNTEAFF
clone size: few; D gene: NA; CDR3 length: 15; V gene: TRBV24-1; J gene: TRBJ2-5; CDR3 DNA: TGTGCCACCAGTGTCGCAGACGGGGGTCAAGAGACCCAGTACTTC; CDR3 protein: CATSVADGGQETQYF
clone size: few; D gene: NA; CDR3 length: 13; V gene: TRBV7-7; J gene: TRBJ2-7; CDR3 DNA: TGTGCCAGCAGCTTAGTAGATGGGGCTCCGCAGTACTTC; CDR3 protein: CASSLVDGAPQYF
clone size: NA; D gene: TRBD1; CDR3 length: 15; V gene: TRBV20-1; J gene: TRBJ2-5; CDR3 DNA: TGCAGTGCTAGAGATATCGACAGGGTACAAGAGACCCAGTACTTC; CDR3 protein: CSARDIDRVQETQYF
clone size: NA; D gene: TRBD1; CDR3 length: 16; V gene: TRBV6-2/TRBV6-3; J gene: TRBJ2-5; CDR3 DNA: TGTGCCAGCAGTCAAAGGGACAGGGAAGGCGCAGAGACCCAGTACTTC; CDR3 protein: CASSQRDREGAETQYF
clone size: once; D gene: NA; CDR3 length: 13; V gene: TRBV20-1; J gene: TRBJ1-1; CDR3 DNA: TGCAGTGCTCGTCTCGACGGGAACACTGAAGCTTTCTTT; CDR3 protein: CSARLDGNTEAFF
clone size: NA; D gene: TRBD1; CDR3 length: 14; V gene: TRBV7-9; J gene: TRBJ1-1; CDR3 DNA: TGTGCCAGCAGCTCACAGGGACAGGGACTCGAAGCTTTCTTT; CDR3 protein: CASSSQGQGLEAFF
clone size: NA; D gene: NA; CDR3 length: 15; V gene: TRBV28; J gene: TRBJ2-4; CDR3 DNA: TGTGCCAGCAGTTTTGTAACCGTAGCCAAAAACATTCAGTACTTC; CDR3 protein: CASSFVTVAKNIQYF
clone size: NA; D gene: NA; CDR3 length: 14; V gene: TRBV5-4; J gene: TRBJ2-7; CDR3 DNA: TGTGCCAGCAGCTTGGCCAGCAGGGTCCACGAGCAGTACTTC; CDR3 protein: CASSLASRVHEQYF
clone size: NA; D gene: NA; CDR3 length: 12; V gene: TRBV28; J gene: TRBJ1-2; CDR3 DNA: TGTGCCACAGGGCGTGGGGGCGGTGGCTACACCTTC; CDR3 protein: CATGRGGGGYTF
clone size: NA; D gene: NA; CDR3 length: 12; V gene: TRBV2; J gene: TRBJ2-7; CDR3 DNA: TGTGCCAGCAACCCCGGGGCCTACGAGCAGTACTTC; CDR3 protein: CASNPGAYEQYF
clone size: NA; D gene: NA; CDR3 length: 16; V gene: TRBV27; J gene: TRBJ1-2; CDR3 DNA: TGTGCCAGCAGTTTGACAAATGACGGCACGCCAGGCGGCTACACCTTC; CDR3 protein: CASSLTNDGTPGGYTF
clone size: few; D gene: NA; CDR3 length: 14; V gene: TRBV20-1; J gene: TRBJ2-7; CDR3 DNA: TGCAGTGCTAGAGACCTTCGGGCCCTTTACGAGCAGTACTTC; CDR3 protein: CSARDLRALYEQYF
clone size: NA; D gene: TRBD1; CDR3 length: 13; V gene: TRBV11-2; J gene: TRBJ2-3; CDR3 DNA: TGTGCCAGCAGCTGGGCAGGGGGTGATACGCAGTATTTT; CDR3 protein: CASSWAGGDTQYF
clone size: NA; D gene: TRBD1; CDR3 length: 15; V gene: TRBV4-3; J gene: TRBJ1-1; CDR3 DNA: TGCGCCAGCAGCCATCCGGGACAGGTTGACACTGAAGCTTTCTTT; CDR3 protein: CASSHPGQVDTEAFF
clone size: NA; D gene: NA; CDR3 length: 16; V gene: TRBV20-1; J gene: TRBJ2-7; CDR3 DNA: TGCAGTGCGGCCGAGGGGAAAGGTCTAGCGACCTACGAGCAGTACTTC; CDR3 protein: CSAAEGKGLATYEQYF
clone size: NA; D gene: NA; CDR3 length: 15; V gene: TRBV28; J gene: TRBJ2-1; CDR3 DNA: TGTGCCAGCTTTTCCCGCAGAGGGTCCTACAATGAGCAGTTCTTC; CDR3 protein: CASFSRRGSYNEQFF
clone size: few; D gene: TRBD2; CDR3 length: 19; V gene: TRBV6-1; J gene: TRBJ2-2; CDR3 DNA: TGTGCCAGCAGTCAAACTAGCGGGAAAAGCTTGGGGAACCCGGGGGAGCTGTTTTTT; CDR3 protein: CASSQTSGKSLGNPGELFF
clone size: NA; D gene: TRBD1; CDR3 length: 15; V gene: TRBV6-4; J gene: TRBJ1-2; CDR3 DNA: TGTGCCAGCAGTGACTCATCTCAGGGGGGCTATGGCTACACCTTC; CDR3 protein: CASSDSSQGGYGYTF
clone size: NA; D gene: NA; CDR3 length: 12; V gene: TRBV11-3; J gene: TRBJ2-3; CDR3 DNA: TGTGCCAGCAGCCCTACCACAGATACGCAGTATTTT; CDR3 protein: CASSPTTDTQYF
clone size: NA; D gene: TRBD2; CDR3 length: 14; V gene: TRBV5-5; J gene: TRBJ2-1; CDR3 DNA: TGTGCCAGCAGCTTGATTAGCGGGAGTAATGAGCAGTTCTTC; CDR3 protein: CASSLISGSNEQFF
clone size: NA; D gene: NA; CDR3 length: 13; V gene: TRBV12-3/TRBV12-4; J gene: TRBJ1-1; CDR3 DNA: TGTGCCAGCAGCCCCGGGGCGAACACTGAAGCTTTCTTT; CDR3 protein: CASSPGANTEAFF
clone size: NA; D gene: NA; CDR3 length: 17; V gene: TRBV11-2; J gene: TRBJ2-3; CDR3 DNA: TGTGCCAGCAGCTCTACGGTACCTCGGGGGATCACAGATACGCAGTATTTT; CDR3 protein: CASSSTVPRGITDTQYF
clone size: NA; D gene: TRBD1; CDR3 length: 15; V gene: TRBV7-2; J gene: TRBJ2-1; CDR3 DNA: TGTGCCAGCAGCTTAGGCCAGGGGGCGAGCAATGAGCAGTTCTTC; CDR3 protein: CASSLGQGASNEQFF
clone size: NA; D gene: TRBD2; CDR3 length: 18; V gene: TRBV6-2/TRBV6-3; J gene: TRBJ2-3; CDR3 DNA: TGTGCCAGCAGCGACAGGGCACTAGCGGGGGGGCCGCCAGATACGCAGTATTTT; CDR3 protein: CASSDRALAGGPPDTQYF
clone size: NA; D gene: TRBD1; CDR3 length: 16; V gene: TRBV18; J gene: TRBJ1-5; CDR3 DNA: TGTGCCAGCTCACGACAGGGAAGTGGTAGCAATCAGCCCCAGCATTTT; CDR3 protein: CASSRQGSGSNQPQHF